This entry concerns a single T cell receptor beta chain. Its target is unknown. Repertoires were generated with immunoSEQ multiplex PCR, while TCRdb's copy carries only in-frame clones and drops some. The sample lists about 120,000 clones, 81% occurring once. These data come from a study of T cell responses to AZD1222 COVID-19 vaccine. Study information: Second doses at about 4 or about 12 weeks were pooled.

The study, taken as a whole, reports: Without day 14 samples, only post-peak T cell repertoires were studied. Spike-specific TCR breadth and depth grew following two AZD1222 doses.

This CDR3 comprises 13 residues. Between the trimmed V and J ends, which lost 7 bases and 8 bases, there was a span of 17 bases. This chain connects TRBV12-3 or TRBV12-4 to TRBJ1-1; D unresolved. The starting material was peripheral blood, obtained on day 0 of AZD1222 vaccination. The origin of this receptor is an adult in good health. Here the CDR3 reads CASNRDGKGEAFF. DNA of the CDR3: TGTGCCAGCAACAGAGACGGTAAAGGGGAAGCTTTCTTT.